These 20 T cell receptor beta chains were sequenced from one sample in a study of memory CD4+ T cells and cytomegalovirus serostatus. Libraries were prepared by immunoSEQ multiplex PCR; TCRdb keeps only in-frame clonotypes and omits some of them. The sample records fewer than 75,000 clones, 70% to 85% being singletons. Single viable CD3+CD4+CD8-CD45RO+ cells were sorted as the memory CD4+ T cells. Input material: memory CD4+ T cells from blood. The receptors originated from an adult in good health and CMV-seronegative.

The CDR3 protein is CASSSNGDRNTEAFF. Here the CDR3 DNA reads TGCGCCAGCAGCTCCAACGGGGATAGGAACACTGAAGCTTTCTTT. The V gene is TRBV5-1, the J gene TRBJ1-1; D unresolved. This CDR3 is 15 amino acids long. Germline V gene sequence: CDR1 SGHRS, CDR2 YFSETQ. V shed 3 bases and J shed 1 base, with 13 bases lying between them.

In nucleotides, the CDR3 is TGTGCCAGCAGCCGCAATCCCCCGGGAGCAGCTACCTCTGGGGCCAACGTCCTGACTTTC. It encodes CASSRNPPGAATSGANVLTF. The chain couples TRBV9 to TRBJ2-6; a weak D match, TRBD2 (6 bases). V shed 4 bases and J shed 0 bases, with 23 bases lying between them. The CDR3 covers 20 residues. The germline CDR1 and CDR2 sequences are SGDLS and YYNGEE.

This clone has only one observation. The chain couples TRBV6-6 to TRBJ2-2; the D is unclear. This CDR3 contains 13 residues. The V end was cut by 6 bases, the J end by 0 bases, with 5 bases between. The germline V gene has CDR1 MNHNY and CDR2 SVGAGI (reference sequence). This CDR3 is CASSVANTGELFF. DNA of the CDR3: TGTGCCAGCAGCGTCGCGAACACCGGGGAGCTGTTTTTT.

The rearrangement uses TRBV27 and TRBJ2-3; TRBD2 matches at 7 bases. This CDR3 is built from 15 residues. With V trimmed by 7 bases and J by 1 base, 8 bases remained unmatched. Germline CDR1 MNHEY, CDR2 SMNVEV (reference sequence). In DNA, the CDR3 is TGTGCCAGCACTTCCCCCCTAGCGGGCACAGATACGCAGTATTTT. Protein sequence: CASTSPLAGTDTQYF.

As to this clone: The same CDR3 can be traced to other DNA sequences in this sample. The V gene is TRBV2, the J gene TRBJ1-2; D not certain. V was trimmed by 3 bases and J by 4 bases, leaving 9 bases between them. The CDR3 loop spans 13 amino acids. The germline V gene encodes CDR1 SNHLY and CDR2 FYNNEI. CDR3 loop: CASSDELAYGYTF. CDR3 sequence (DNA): TGTGCCAGCAGTGACGAACTTGCCTATGGCTACACCTTC.

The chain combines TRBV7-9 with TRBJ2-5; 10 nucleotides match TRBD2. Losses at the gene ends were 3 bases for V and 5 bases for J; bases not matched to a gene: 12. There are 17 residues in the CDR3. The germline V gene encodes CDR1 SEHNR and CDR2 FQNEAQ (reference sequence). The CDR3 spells CASSLGLASNWQETQYF. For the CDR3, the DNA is TGTGCCAGCAGCTTGGGACTAGCGTCTAATTGGCAGGAGACCCAGTACTTC. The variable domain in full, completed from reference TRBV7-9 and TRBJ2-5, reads DTGVSQNPRHKITKRGQNVTFRCDPISEHNRLYWYRQTLGQGPEFLTYFQNEAQLEKSRLLSDRFSAERPKGSFSTLEIQRTEQGDSAMYLCASSLGLASNWQETQYFGPGTRLLVL.

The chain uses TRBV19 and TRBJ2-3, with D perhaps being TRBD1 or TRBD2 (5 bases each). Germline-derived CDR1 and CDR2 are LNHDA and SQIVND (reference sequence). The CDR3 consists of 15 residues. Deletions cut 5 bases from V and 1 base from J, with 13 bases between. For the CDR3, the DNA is TGTGCCAGTAGTGAAACCGGGGCTCGCACAGATACGCAGTATTTT. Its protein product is CASSETGARTDTQYF.

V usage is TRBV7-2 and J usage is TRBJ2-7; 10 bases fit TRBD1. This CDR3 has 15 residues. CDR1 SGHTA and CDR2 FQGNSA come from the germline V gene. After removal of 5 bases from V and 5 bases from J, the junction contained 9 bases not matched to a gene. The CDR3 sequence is CASSPTGTGAHEQYF. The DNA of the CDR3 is TGTGCCAGCAGCCCCACCGGGACAGGGGCCCACGAGCAGTACTTC.

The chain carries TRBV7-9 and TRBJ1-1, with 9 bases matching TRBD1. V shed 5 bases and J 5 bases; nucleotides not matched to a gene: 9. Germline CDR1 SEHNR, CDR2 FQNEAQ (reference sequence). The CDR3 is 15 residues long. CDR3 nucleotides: TGTGCCAGCAGCCCCCTAGACAGGGGGACGACTGAAGCTTTCTTT. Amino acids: CASSPLDRGTTEAFF.

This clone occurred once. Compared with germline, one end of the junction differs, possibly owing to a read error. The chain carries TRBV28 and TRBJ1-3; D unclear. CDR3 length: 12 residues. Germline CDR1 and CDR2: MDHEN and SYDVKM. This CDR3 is CASSVRAAPSAF. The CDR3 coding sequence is TGTGCCAGCAGTGTCCGCGCGGCCCCGTCCGCTTTT.

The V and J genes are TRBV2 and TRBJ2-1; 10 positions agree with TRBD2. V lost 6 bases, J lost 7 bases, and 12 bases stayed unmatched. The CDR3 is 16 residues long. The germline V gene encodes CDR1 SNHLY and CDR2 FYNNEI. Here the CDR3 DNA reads TGTGCCAGCAGGTCCCCCAGAGCGGGGGGGCCAAATGAGCAGTTCTTC. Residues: CASRSPRAGGPNEQFF.

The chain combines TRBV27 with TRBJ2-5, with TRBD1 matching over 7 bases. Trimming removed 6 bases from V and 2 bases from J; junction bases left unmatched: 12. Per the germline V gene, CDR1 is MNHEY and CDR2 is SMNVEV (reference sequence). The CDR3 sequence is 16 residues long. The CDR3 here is CASSSSGGILQETQYF. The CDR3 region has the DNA TGTGCCAGCAGCTCCTCAGGGGGAATACTACAAGAGACCCAGTACTTC.

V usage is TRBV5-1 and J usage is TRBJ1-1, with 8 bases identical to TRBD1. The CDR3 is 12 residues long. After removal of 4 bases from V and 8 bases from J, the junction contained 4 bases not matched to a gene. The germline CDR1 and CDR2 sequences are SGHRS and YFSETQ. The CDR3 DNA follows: TGCGCCAGCAGCCAGGACAGGGCCGAAGCTTTCTTT. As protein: CASSQDRAEAFF.

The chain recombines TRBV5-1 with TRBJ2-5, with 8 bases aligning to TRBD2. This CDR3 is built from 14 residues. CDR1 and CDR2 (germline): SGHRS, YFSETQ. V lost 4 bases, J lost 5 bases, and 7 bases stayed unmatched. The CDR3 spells CASSPGGVGETQYF. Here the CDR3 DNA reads TGCGCCAGCAGCCCGGGAGGGGTCGGGGAGACCCAGTACTTC. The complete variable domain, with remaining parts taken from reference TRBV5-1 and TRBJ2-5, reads KAGVTQTPRYLIKTRGQQVTLSCSPISGHRSVSWYQQTPGQGLQFLFEYFSETQRNKGNFPGRFSGRQFSNSRSEMNVSTLELGDSALYLCASSPGGVGETQYFGPGTRLLVL.

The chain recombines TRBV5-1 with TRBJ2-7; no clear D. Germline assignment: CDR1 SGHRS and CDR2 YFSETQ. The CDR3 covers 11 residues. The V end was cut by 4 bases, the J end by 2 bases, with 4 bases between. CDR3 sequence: CASSGAYEQYF. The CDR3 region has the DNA TGCGCCAGCAGCGGGGCCTACGAGCAGTACTTC.

The DNA of the CDR3 is TGTGCCAGCAGCTTAGATGGCACGAAACTGTTTTTT. It specifies CASSLDGTKLFF. The chain has TRBV7-9 and TRBJ1-4; D unresolved. Germline V gene data show CDR1 as SEHNR and CDR2 as FQNEAQ (reference sequence). The CDR3 extends over 12 amino acids. Trimming took 1 base from V and 11 from J, leaving 8 bases between them.

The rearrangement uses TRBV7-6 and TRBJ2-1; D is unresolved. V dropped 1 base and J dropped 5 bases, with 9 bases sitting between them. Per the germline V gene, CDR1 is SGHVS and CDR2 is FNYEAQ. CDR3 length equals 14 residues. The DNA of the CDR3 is TGTGCCAGCAGCTTAGGTCATGGGGACAATGAGCAGTTCTTC. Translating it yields CASSLGHGDNEQFF.

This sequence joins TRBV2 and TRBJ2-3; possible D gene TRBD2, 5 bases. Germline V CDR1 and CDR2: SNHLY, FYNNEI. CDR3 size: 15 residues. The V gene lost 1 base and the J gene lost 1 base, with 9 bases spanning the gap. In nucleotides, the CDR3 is TGTGCCAGCAGTGAAGACGGGATGGGCACAGATACGCAGTATTTT. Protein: CASSEDGMGTDTQYF.

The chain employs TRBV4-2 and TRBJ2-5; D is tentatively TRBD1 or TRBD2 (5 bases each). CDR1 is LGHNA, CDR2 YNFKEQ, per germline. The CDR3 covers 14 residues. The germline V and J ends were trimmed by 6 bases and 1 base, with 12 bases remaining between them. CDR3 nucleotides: TGTGCCAGCAGTCCCGGGACCATCCAAGAGACCCAGTACTTC. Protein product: CASSPGTIQETQYF.

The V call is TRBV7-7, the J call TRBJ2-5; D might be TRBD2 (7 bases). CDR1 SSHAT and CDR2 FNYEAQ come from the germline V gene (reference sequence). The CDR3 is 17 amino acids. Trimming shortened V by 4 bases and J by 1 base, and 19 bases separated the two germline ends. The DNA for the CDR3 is TGTGCCAGCAGCTCACTGGGGGGGGGCCTTAGCCAAGAGACCCAGTACTTC. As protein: CASSSLGGGLSQETQYF.